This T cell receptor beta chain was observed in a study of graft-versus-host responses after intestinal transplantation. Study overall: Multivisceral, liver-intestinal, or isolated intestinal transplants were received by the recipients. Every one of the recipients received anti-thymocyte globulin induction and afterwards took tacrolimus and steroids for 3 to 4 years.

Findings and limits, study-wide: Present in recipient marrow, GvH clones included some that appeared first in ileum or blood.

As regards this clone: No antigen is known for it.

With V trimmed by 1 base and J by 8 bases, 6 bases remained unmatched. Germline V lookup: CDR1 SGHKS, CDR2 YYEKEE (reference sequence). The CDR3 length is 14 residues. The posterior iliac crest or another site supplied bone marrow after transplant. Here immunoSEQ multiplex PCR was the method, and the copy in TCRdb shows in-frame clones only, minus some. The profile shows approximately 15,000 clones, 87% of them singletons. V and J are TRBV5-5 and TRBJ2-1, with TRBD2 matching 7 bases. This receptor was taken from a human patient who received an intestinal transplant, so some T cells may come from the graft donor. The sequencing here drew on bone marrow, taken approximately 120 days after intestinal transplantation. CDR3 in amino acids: CASSLILAIDEQFF. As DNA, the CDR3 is TGTGCCAGCAGCTTGATACTAGCGATCGATGAGCAGTTCTTC.